This is a list of T cell receptor beta chains from one sample in a study of T cell repertoires in cytomegalovirus infection. TCRdb re-called the reads through MiXCR, storing one row per CDR3 protein. The repertoire consists of about 60,000 distinct CDR3 sequences, with roughly 32% occurring once and the leading ten covering 55% to 75%. For these TCRs, the target antigens are not known. Sample: PBMCs, sequenced either directly or after in vitro stimulation (not recorded which). The receptors originated from a human donor in good health (CMV status not recorded). Some clones in this sample may be carry-over from other donors' samples. Each CDR3 is given with its conserved first and last residue. Each record gives: clone size, J gene, V gene, D gene, CDR3 DNA, CDR3 protein. The D gene is left open where the match is weak. The size of a clone is reported for some rows only, either as once, few or many, or as a class for expanded clones.

abundance: NA
j_gene: TRBJ2-7
v_gene: TRBV28
d_gene: NA
CDR3nt: TGTGCCAGCAGTTCCATGGGGTCCCGGGACGGCTACGAGCAGTACTTC
CDR3aa: CASSSMGSRDGYEQYF

abundance: many
j_gene: TRBJ2-1
v_gene: TRBV6-1
d_gene: NA
CDR3nt: TGTGCCACCCACTGGGGCCGGCCAACTGAGCAGTTCTTC
CDR3aa: CATHWGRPTEQFF

abundance: NA
j_gene: TRBJ2-3
v_gene: TRBV11-2
d_gene: TRBD2
CDR3nt: TGTGCCAGCAGCTTAAGCGGGGGAAGCCTTGGCACAGATACGCAGTATTTT
CDR3aa: CASSLSGGSLGTDTQYF

abundance: NA
j_gene: TRBJ2-7
v_gene: TRBV6-5
d_gene: NA
CDR3nt: TGTGCCAGCAGTTACGGTTGGCAGGGGCCCAACTTCCAGCAGTACTTC
CDR3aa: CASSYGWQGPNFQQYF

abundance: NA
j_gene: TRBJ2-2
v_gene: TRBV7-2
d_gene: NA
CDR3nt: TGTGCCAGCAGCTTAGGGTGGGTCGCGGACACCGGGGAGCTGTTTTTT
CDR3aa: CASSLGWVADTGELFF

abundance: few
j_gene: TRBJ1-1
v_gene: TRBV7-2
d_gene: NA
CDR3nt: TGTGCCAGCAGCAAGAGACAGGTCACGAACACTGAAGCTTTCTTT
CDR3aa: CASSKRQVTNTEAFF

abundance: few
j_gene: TRBJ2-7
v_gene: TRBV6-6
d_gene: NA
CDR3nt: TGTGCCAGCAGTTACCCAACCTCTACTCCCCACGTCGGGCAGTACTTC
CDR3aa: CASSYPTSTPHVGQYF

abundance: many
j_gene: TRBJ2-1
v_gene: TRBV7-2
d_gene: NA
CDR3nt: TGTGCCAGCAGCTTGGTCATGGGCGGCTACAATGAGCAGTTCTTC
CDR3aa: CASSLVMGGYNEQFF

abundance: NA
j_gene: TRBJ2-5
v_gene: TRBV4-3
d_gene: TRBD2
CDR3nt: TGCGCCAGCAGCCGCCGGACTAGCGGGAGGGCCGGTGACGGGGAGACCCAGTACTTC
CDR3aa: CASSRRTSGRAGDGETQYF

abundance: few
j_gene: TRBJ2-3
v_gene: TRBV7-6
d_gene: NA
CDR3nt: TGTGCCAGCAGCCCCGCCCCGGGTTTTTTCGGCACAGATACGCAGTATTTT
CDR3aa: CASSPAPGFFGTDTQYF

abundance: NA
j_gene: TRBJ2-7
v_gene: TRBV7-9
d_gene: NA
CDR3nt: TGTGCCAGCAGCTTAGATGGAGGGAGCTCCTACGAGCAGTACTTC
CDR3aa: CASSLDGGSSYEQYF

abundance: few
j_gene: TRBJ1-1
v_gene: TRBV10-3
d_gene: NA
CDR3nt: TGTGCCATCAGTGAGAGGGGAGACAGCGACACTGAAGCTTTCTTT
CDR3aa: CAISERGDSDTEAFF

abundance: NA
j_gene: TRBJ1-1
v_gene: TRBV20-1
d_gene: NA
CDR3nt: TGCAGTGCCAAACACCGAGCTGAAGCTTTCTTT
CDR3aa: CSAKHRAEAFF

abundance: NA
j_gene: TRBJ2-7
v_gene: TRBV29-1
d_gene: TRBD1
CDR3nt: TGCAGCGTTTCGCGGGGGACAGGGAGTATCTACGAGCAGTACTTC
CDR3aa: CSVSRGTGSIYEQYF

abundance: once
j_gene: TRBJ2-7
v_gene: TRBV6-5
d_gene: TRBD2
CDR3nt: TGTGCCAGCAGGAACGGAGCGGGAGGGGCGTACTTC
CDR3aa: CASRNGAGGAYF

abundance: NA
j_gene: TRBJ1-5
v_gene: TRBV6-6
d_gene: TRBD1
CDR3nt: TGTGCCAGCAGTTATATACTCAGGGGGAACAATCAGCCCCAGCATTTT
CDR3aa: CASSYILRGNNQPQHF

abundance: NA
j_gene: TRBJ1-1
v_gene: TRBV12-3/TRBV12-4
d_gene: NA
CDR3nt: TGTGCCAGCAGTTTAAGAGTGAACACTGAAGCTTTCTTT
CDR3aa: CASSLRVNTEAFF

abundance: NA
j_gene: TRBJ2-3
v_gene: TRBV2
d_gene: TRBD1
CDR3nt: TGTGCCAGCAGTGAGGCGGACAGGGGCACAGATACGCAGTATTTT
CDR3aa: CASSEADRGTDTQYF

abundance: NA
j_gene: TRBJ2-7
v_gene: TRBV18
d_gene: TRBD2
CDR3nt: TGTGCCAGCTCACCCCCTCGGCGGGAGGGATTCTCCTCCTACGAGCAGTACTTC
CDR3aa: CASSPPRREGFSSYEQYF

abundance: NA
j_gene: TRBJ1-4
v_gene: TRBV6-5
d_gene: NA
CDR3nt: TGTGCCAGCAGCCACTCGGGGGATTCAACTAATGAAAAACTGTTTTTT
CDR3aa: CASSHSGDSTNEKLFF

abundance: NA
j_gene: TRBJ2-5
v_gene: TRBV20-1
d_gene: NA
CDR3nt: TGCAGTGCTAGAGGGGGGAGGCTACCCGAGACCCAGTACTTC
CDR3aa: CSARGGRLPETQYF

abundance: NA
j_gene: TRBJ2-1
v_gene: TRBV2
d_gene: TRBD2
CDR3nt: TGTGCCAGCAGTGAATCTAGCGGAAGCTACAATGAGCAGTTCTTC
CDR3aa: CASSESSGSYNEQFF